The 25 T cell receptor beta chains presented below share a single source sample, sequenced in a study of shared clonotypes between healthy human individuals. The data were produced by immunoSEQ multiplex PCR, yet TCRdb's version contains in-frame clones alone and is incomplete. Of more than 2 million clones listed, roughly 95% are singletons. The sample taken for sequencing was naive CD4+ T cells sorted from blood. Subset: CD45RA+ positively selected. These receptors originate from a man aged 18 to 29 in good health.

This clone was recorded once. This rearrangement joins TRBV30 to TRBJ2-2, with 12 bases fitting TRBD2. V gave up 3 bases and J gave up 5 bases; unmatched junction bases: 4. This CDR3 contains 15 residues. Germline CDR1 is GTSNPN and CDR2 is SVGIG (reference sequence). In DNA form, the CDR3 reads TGTGCCTGGAGGGCGACTAGCGGGAGAACCGGGGAGCTGTTTTTT. Protein sequence: CAWRATSGRTGELFF.

This clone was detected only once. The sample has other DNA sequences that encode this CDR3 too. V usage is TRBV19 and J usage is TRBJ1-5; 9 bases are a match to TRBD1. The CDR3 totals 14 residues. Trimming removed 3 bases from V and 4 bases from J; junction bases left unmatched: 1. CDR1 is LNHDA and CDR2 is SQIVND in the germline V gene (reference sequence). In DNA, the CDR3 is TGTGCCAGTAGTATTGACAGGGGGAATCAGCCCCAGCATTTT. Translating gives CASSIDRGNQPQHF. The full variable domain, completed using reference TRBV19 and TRBJ1-5, is DGGITQSPKYLFRKEGQNVTLSCEQNLNHDAMYWYRQDPGQGLRLIYYSQIVNDFQKGDIAEGYSVSREKKESFPLTVTSAQKNPTAFYLCASSIDRGNQPQHFGDGTRLSIL.

This clone appeared a single time. This chain joins TRBV2 and TRBJ1-3; D gene unclear. Per germline, CDR1 SNHLY and CDR2 FYNNEI. V lost 8 bases and J lost 4, with 12 bases in between. The CDR3 has 13 residues. CDR3 DNA: TGTGCCAGCGCAGCCCATGAGGGAAACACCATATATTTT. Translation gives CASAAHEGNTIYF. Full variable domain (rest looked up from reference TRBV2 and TRBJ1-3): EPEVTQTPSHQVTQMGQEVILRCVPISNHLYFYWYRQILGQKVEFLVSFYNNEISEKSEIFDDQFSVERPDGSNFTLKIRSTKLEDSAMYFCASAAHEGNTIYFGEGSWLTVV.

The gene calls are TRBV9 and TRBJ2-3; D remains unclear. V lost 0 bases and J 0 bases, leaving 11 bases between the germline ends. The germline gives CDR1 SGDLS, CDR2 YYNGEE. The CDR3 is made up of 16 amino acids. CDR3 amino acids: CASSVGIPASTDTQYF. The CDR3 DNA is TGTGCCAGCAGCGTAGGCATACCGGCTAGCACAGATACGCAGTATTTT.

The chain recombines TRBV9 with TRBJ2-1; TRBD2 matches 11 bases. V shed 4 bases and J 1 base; nucleotides not matched to a gene: 7. Looked up from germline, CDR1 is SGDLS and CDR2 is YYNGEE. The CDR3 has 17 amino acids. The CDR3: CASSLLGTSGSYNEQFF. CDR3 nucleotide sequence: TGTGCCAGCAGCCTATTAGGGACTAGCGGTTCCTACAATGAGCAGTTCTTC.

The chain joins TRBV30 to TRBJ1-2; D may be TRBD1 (6 bases). CDR1 is GTSNPN, CDR2 SVGIG, per germline (reference sequence). Trimming removed 0 bases at V and 7 bases at J, with 15 bases between. This CDR3 comprises 14 residues. CDR3 nucleotides: TGTGCCTGGAGTGTACTTGGGGGCGCGGGTGGCTACACCTTC. This sequence encodes CAWSVLGGAGGYTF.

The CDR3 nucleotides read TGTGCCAGCAGCTTAGCAGGGGAGAACACTGAAGCTTTCTTT. Translation gives CASSLAGENTEAFF. This chain uses TRBV7-8 with TRBJ1-1; tentative D call: TRBD1 (5 bases). The CDR3 sequence is 14 residues long. Trimming removed 0 bases from V and 1 base from J, with 6 bases in between. Germline-derived CDR1 and CDR2 are SGHVS and FQNEAQ.

Details on this clone: The same CDR3 arises from other DNA sequences in this sample as well. This chain uses TRBV9 with TRBJ1-1; a weak D match, TRBD1 (5 bases). Per the germline V gene, CDR1 is SGDLS and CDR2 is YYNGEE. The CDR3 consists of 14 residues. Trimming took 0 bases from V and 4 from J, leaving 10 bases between them. The CDR3 region has the DNA TGTGCCAGCAGCGTAGGCCAGGGCGGCACTGAAGCTTTCTTT. This gives the protein CASSVGQGGTEAFF.

The chain is built from TRBV9 and TRBJ2-5; D uncertain. The V and J ends lost 0 bases and 5 bases respectively, with 11 bases between them. Germline loops: CDR1 SGDLS, CDR2 YYNGEE. This CDR3 spans 14 amino acids. The chain's CDR3 is CASSVDPNGETQYF. The DNA for the CDR3 is TGTGCCAGCAGCGTAGACCCTAACGGGGAGACCCAGTACTTC.

This clone came up once. The chain has TRBV18 and TRBJ1-4, with D maybe TRBD1 (5 bases). Germline V gives CDR1 KGHSH, CDR2 LQKENI. This CDR3 is 16 amino acids long. V was clipped by 0 bases and J by 5 bases, with 13 bases between them. DNA of the CDR3: TGTGCCAGCTCACCACCTGTGGGACTGAGAAATGAAAAACTGTTTTTT. It yields the protein CASSPPVGLRNEKLFF.

This clone was seen a single time. V and J are TRBV5-8 and TRBJ2-5; no firm D call. Trimming removed 0 bases at V and 8 bases at J, with 8 bases between. This CDR3 is built from 12 residues. CDR1 is SGHTS, CDR2 YDEGEE, per germline. The CDR3 protein is CASSLGPRTQYF. The CDR3 nucleotides are TGTGCCAGCAGCTTGGGTCCACGAACCCAGTACTTC.

The chain combines TRBV11-3 with TRBJ2-7, with D perhaps TRBD2 (6 bases). Germline CDR1 reads SGHNT; CDR2 reads YENEEA. Trimming removed 2 bases at V and 3 bases at J, with 8 bases between. This CDR3 comprises 13 residues. As DNA, the CDR3 is TGTGCCAGCAGCTTATTCGGGGGCTACGAGCAGTACTTC. It encodes CASSLFGGYEQYF.

The chain links TRBV5-1 to TRBJ2-1, with TRBD1 identical over 10 bases. V lost 4 bases and J lost 8; bases outside the gene matches: 9. The CDR3 covers 15 residues. Germline V gene sequence: CDR1 SGHRS, CDR2 YFSETQ. The CDR3 DNA is TGCGCCAGCAGCCGTGGGGGACAGGGGTTTGATGAGCAGTTCTTC. This sequence encodes CASSRGGQGFDEQFF.

V gene TRBV29-1 combines with J gene TRBJ1-1; D unclear. There are 11 residues in the CDR3. Trimming took 2 bases from V and 5 from J, leaving 6 bases between them. The germline CDR1 and CDR2 sequences are SQVTM and ANQGSEA. The CDR3 reads CSVEQKTEAFF. DNA for the CDR3: TGCAGCGTTGAACAGAAGACTGAAGCTTTCTTT.

The CDR3 nucleotides read TGTGCCAGCAGTTCCGAGGGCGGTGGTCGGTACGAGCAGTACTTC. Translation: CASSSEGGGRYEQYF. The chain combines TRBV28 with TRBJ2-7, with TRBD2 as a possible D gene (5 bases). V was shortened by 4 bases and J by 4 bases, with 17 bases between the two germline ends. Germline V gene sequence: CDR1 MDHEN, CDR2 SYDVKM. CDR3 length: 15 residues.

The J gene is TRBJ2-1, the V gene TRBV7-2; 12 positions agree with TRBD2. The junction had 3 bases not matched to a gene; V was cut back by 1 base and J by 2 bases. The CDR3 extends over 17 amino acids. CDR1 and CDR2 from the germline V gene are SGHTA and FQGNSA. The CDR3 DNA reads as TGTGCCAGCAGCTTAGAACTAGCGGGAGGTACCTACAATGAGCAGTTCTTC. The encoded protein is CASSLELAGGTYNEQFF.

The chain uses TRBV7-9 and TRBJ2-7, with a possible D match to TRBD1 (5 bases). The CDR3 consists of 14 residues. The ends were cut back, 4 bases at V and 1 base at J, with 11 bases in the middle. Germline V gene lookup returns CDR1 SEHNR and CDR2 FQNEAQ (reference sequence). The CDR3 is CASSWAGLSYEQYF. The DNA for the CDR3 is TGTGCCAGCAGCTGGGCAGGGCTATCCTACGAGCAGTACTTC.

About this clone: Other nucleotide sequences in the sample specify the same CDR3. The chain joins TRBV5-4 to TRBJ2-7; D call uncertain. V was clipped by 0 bases and J by 7 bases, with 8 bases between them. Germline assignment: CDR1 SGHNT and CDR2 YYREEE (reference sequence). This CDR3 region has 12 residues. The CDR3 nucleotides read TGTGCCAGCAGCTTGGTCCTTGGAGAGCAGTACTTC. This encodes CASSLVLGEQYF. Supplemented by reference TRBV5-4 and TRBJ2-7, the full variable domain reads ETGVTQSPTHLIKTRGQQVTLRCSSQSGHNTVSWYQQALGQGPQFIFQYYREEENGRGNFPPRFSGLQFPNYSSELNVNALELDDSALYLCASSLVLGEQYFGPGTRLTVT.

V and J are TRBV6-5 and TRBJ1-1; D remains ambiguous. CDR1 MNHEY and CDR2 SVGAGI come from the germline V gene. The CDR3 extends over 13 amino acids. Between the trimmed V and J ends, which lost 1 base and 6 bases, there was a span of 9 bases. The CDR3 protein is CASSYFLAAEAFF. CDR3 nucleotides: TGTGCCAGCAGTTACTTTTTGGCAGCTGAAGCTTTCTTT.

The chain uses TRBV7-9 and TRBJ2-7, with 7 bases fitting TRBD1. This CDR3 has 17 amino acids. Germline V gene lookup returns CDR1 SEHNR and CDR2 FQNEAQ (reference sequence). The V gene end was trimmed by 5 bases and the J gene end by 4 bases; junction bases not matched to a gene: 17. CDR3: CASSRPLRDSEYYEQYF. The DNA of the CDR3 is TGTGCCAGCAGCCGCCCCCTCCGGGACAGCGAATATTACGAGCAGTACTTC.

The chain links TRBV5-1 to TRBJ2-5; D might be TRBD1 (6 bases). V was pared by 5 bases and J by 5 bases, with 19 bases between. This CDR3 has 15 amino acids. Germline V gene lookup returns CDR1 SGHRS and CDR2 YFSETQ. CDR3: CASRKTQGRFETQYF. The CDR3 DNA reads TGCGCCAGCAGGAAGACGCAGGGGCGCTTCGAGACCCAGTACTTC. Together with reference TRBV5-1 and TRBJ2-5, the CDR3 gives the full variable domain: KAGVTQTPRYLIKTRGQQVTLSCSPISGHRSVSWYQQTPGQGLQFLFEYFSETQRNKGNFPGRFSGRQFSNSRSEMNVSTLELGDSALYLCASRKTQGRFETQYFGPGTRLLVL.

The chain couples TRBV4-1 to TRBJ2-3, with D perhaps matching TRBD2 (6 bases). The V gene's germline CDR1 is MGHRA and CDR2 YSYEKL. CDR3 length: 18 amino acids. Trimming took off 5 bases at V and 4 bases at J, with 25 bases between the two ends. The CDR3 bases are TGCGCCAGCAGCGATACAGCGGGCATATCCTCCATCTCAGATACGCAGTATTTT. This codes for CASSDTAGISSISDTQYF.

The V call is TRBV4-3, the J call TRBJ2-3; D gene ambiguous. Trimming removed 0 bases from V and 1 base from J, with 14 bases in between. The CDR3 sequence is 17 residues long. Germline loops: CDR1 LGHNA, CDR2 YSLEER. CDR3 nucleotide sequence: TGCGCCAGCAGCCAAGAGTATTTCCAGCGAGGCACAGATACGCAGTATTTT. This gives the protein CASSQEYFQRGTDTQYF.

The chain employs TRBV5-1 and TRBJ2-7; TRBD2 is a possible D gene (6 bases). The CDR3 has 15 residues. Germline V CDR1 and CDR2: SGHRS, YFSETQ. Trimming pared 2 bases from V and 0 bases from J, leaving 12 bases between. CDR3: CASSFSGDSSYEQYF. CDR3 coding DNA: TGCGCCAGCAGCTTCTCGGGGGATTCCTCCTACGAGCAGTACTTC.

This clone showed up just a few times. This sequence joins TRBV29-1 and TRBJ1-4; TRBD1 matches at 8 bases. The ends lost 0 bases at V and 16 bases at J; junction bases unmatched: 7. Germline V CDR1 and CDR2: SQVTM, ANQGSEA. CDR3 size: 12 residues. Here the CDR3 reads CSVEDPSRGPFF. DNA of the CDR3: TGCAGCGTTGAAGACCCGAGCAGGGGGCCGTTTTTT.